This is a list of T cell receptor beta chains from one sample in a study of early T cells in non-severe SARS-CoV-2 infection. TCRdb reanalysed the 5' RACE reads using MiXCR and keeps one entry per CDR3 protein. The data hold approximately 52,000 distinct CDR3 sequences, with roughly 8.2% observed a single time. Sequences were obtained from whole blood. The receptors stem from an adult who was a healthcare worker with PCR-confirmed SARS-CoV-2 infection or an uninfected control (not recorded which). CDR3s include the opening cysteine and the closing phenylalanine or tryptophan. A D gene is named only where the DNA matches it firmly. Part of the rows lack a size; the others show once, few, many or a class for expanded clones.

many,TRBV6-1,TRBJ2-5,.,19,TGTGCCAGCAGTGAAGCGCTTCTTTTGTACGGGACGACTAAAGAGACCCAGTACTTC,CASSEALLLYGTTKETQYF
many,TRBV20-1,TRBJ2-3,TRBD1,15,TGCAGTGCTAGAGATCGAGGGGGCCTCACAGATACGCAGTATTTT,CSARDRGGLTDTQYF
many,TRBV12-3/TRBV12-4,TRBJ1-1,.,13,TGTGCCGACCGGCAGCCTTTGGACACTGAAGCTTTCTTT,CADRQPLDTEAFF
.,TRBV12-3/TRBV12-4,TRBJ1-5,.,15,TGTGCCAGCAGGAAGACAGGCGTTAGCAATCAGCCCCAGCATTTT,CASRKTGVSNQPQHF
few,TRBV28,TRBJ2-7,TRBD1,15,TGTGCCAGCACCCCCGGGTTACAGGGGGCTAACGAGCAGTACTTC,CASTPGLQGANEQYF
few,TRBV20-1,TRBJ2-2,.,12,TGCAGTGCTGGGACTTACACCGGGGAGCTGTTTTTT,CSAGTYTGELFF
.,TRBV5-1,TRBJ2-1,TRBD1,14,TGCGCCAGCAGCTTGGGACAGGGTAGCAATGAGCAGTTCTTC,CASSLGQGSNEQFF
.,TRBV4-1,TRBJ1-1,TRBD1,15,TGCGCCAGCAGCCATGAACAGGGGATAGGGAAGATGACTTTCTTT,CASSHEQGIGKMTFF
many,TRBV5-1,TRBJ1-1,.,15,TGCGCCAGCAGCTTGGTCGGGACCTGGAACACTGAAGCTTTCTTT,CASSLVGTWNTEAFF
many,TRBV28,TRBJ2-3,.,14,TGTGCCAGCAGTTTTCGTCTAGCTTCAGATACGCAGTATTTT,CASSFRLASDTQYF
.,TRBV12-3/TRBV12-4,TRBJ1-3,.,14,TGTGCCAGCAGTTTAAGGGATTCTGGAAACACCATATATTTT,CASSLRDSGNTIYF
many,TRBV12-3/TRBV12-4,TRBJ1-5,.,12,TGTGCCAGCAGTTTAGCGTCCCAGCCCCAGCATTTT,CASSLASQPQHF
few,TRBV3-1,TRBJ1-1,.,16,TGTGCCAGCAGCCAAGCCTATCGGGGCATGAACACTGAAGCTTTCTTT,CASSQAYRGMNTEAFF
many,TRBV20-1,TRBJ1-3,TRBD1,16,TGCAGTGCTAGTGCCGGGACAGGGGACTCTGGAAACACCATATATTTT,CSASAGTGDSGNTIYF
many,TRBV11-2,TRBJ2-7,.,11,TGTGCCAGCAGCTTACACTACGAGCAGTACTTC,CASSLHYEQYF
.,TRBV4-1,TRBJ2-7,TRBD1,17,TGCGCCAGCAGCCAAGCTTCTACCGGGACAGGGGGCCGCGAGCAGTACTTC,CASSQASTGTGGREQYF
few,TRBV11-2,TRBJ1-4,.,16,TGTGCCAGCAGCTTAGATCGGCCCGGGCCGGGGGAAAAACTGTTTTTT,CASSLDRPGPGEKLFF
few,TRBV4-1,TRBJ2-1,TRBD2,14,TGCGCCAGCAGCCCACTAGCGGGGCTGAATGAGCAGTTCTTC,CASSPLAGLNEQFF
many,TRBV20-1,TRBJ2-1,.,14,TGCAGTGCTAGAGATCCCAGGGGAGGAGATGAGCAGTTCTTC,CSARDPRGGDEQFF
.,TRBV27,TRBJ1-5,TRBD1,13,TGTGCCAGCAGTCGACAGGGCCGACAGCCCCAGCATTTT,CASSRQGRQPQHF
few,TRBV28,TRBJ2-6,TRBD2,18,TGTGCCAGCAGCCCCGGACTAGCGGGACTCTCTGGGGCCAACGTCCTGACTTTC,CASSPGLAGLSGANVLTF
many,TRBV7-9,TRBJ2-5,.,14,TGTGCCGGGGGGCGGGGCCAAGGATTAGAGACCCAGTACTTC,CAGGRGQGLETQYF
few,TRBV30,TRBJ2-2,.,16,TGTGCCTGGAGGACGGGGAACGGATTGAACACCGGGGAGCTGTTTTTT,CAWRTGNGLNTGELFF
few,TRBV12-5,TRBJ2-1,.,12,TGTGCTAGTGGTTTGGGCGTAGGAGTTCAGTTCTTC,CASGLGVGVQFF
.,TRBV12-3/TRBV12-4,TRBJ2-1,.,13,TGTGCCAGCAGTTTATTCCAACTAGGCCCGCAGTTCTTC,CASSLFQLGPQFF
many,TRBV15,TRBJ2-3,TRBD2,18,TGTGCCACCAGCAGAGGCCGACGACTAGCGGAGTCCACAGATACGCAGTATTTT,CATSRGRRLAESTDTQYF
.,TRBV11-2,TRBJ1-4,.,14,TGTGCCAGCAGCTCCGTACGGGACTATGAAAAACTGTTTTTT,CASSSVRDYEKLFF
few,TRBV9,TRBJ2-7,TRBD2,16,TGTGCCAGCAGCGAGCAACTAGCGGGGGAATTTACCGAGCAGTACTTC,CASSEQLAGEFTEQYF
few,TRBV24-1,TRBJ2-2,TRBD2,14,TGTGCCACCTCCGGGGGGTCGAACACCGGGGAGCTGTTTTTT,CATSGGSNTGELFF
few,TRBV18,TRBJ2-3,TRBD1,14,TGTGCCAGCTCACCGGGACAGAACACAGATACGCAGTATTTT,CASSPGQNTDTQYF
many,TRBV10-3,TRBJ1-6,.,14,TGTGCCATCAGTACAACAGGGAACAATTCACCCCTCCACTTT,CAISTTGNNSPLHF
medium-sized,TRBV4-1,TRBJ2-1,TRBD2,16,TGCGCCAGCAGCCTAACTAGCGGGGTTTCGTACAATGAGCAGTTCTTC,CASSLTSGVSYNEQFF
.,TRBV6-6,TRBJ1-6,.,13,TGTGCCAGCAGTTACGGTGGGATTTCACCCCTCCACTTT,CASSYGGISPLHF
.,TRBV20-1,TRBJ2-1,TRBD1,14,TGCAGTGCTAAGGAGACAGGGGGACACAATGAGCAGTTCTTC,CSAKETGGHNEQFF
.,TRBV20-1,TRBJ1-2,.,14,TGCAGTGCTAGAGGGTCGAGACAGACCTATGGCTACACCTTC,CSARGSRQTYGYTF
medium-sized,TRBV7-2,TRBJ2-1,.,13,TGTGCCAGCAGCTTAGGGACAGTAAATGAGCAGTTCTTC,CASSLGTVNEQFF
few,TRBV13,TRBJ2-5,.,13,TGTGCCAGCAGCCCCAGAGAGGGGGGGACCCAGTACTTC,CASSPREGGTQYF
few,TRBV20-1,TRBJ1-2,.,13,TGCAGTGCTAGAGATGGGGCAGGACATGGCTACACCTTC,CSARDGAGHGYTF
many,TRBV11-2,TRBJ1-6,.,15,TGTGCCAGCAGCTTACAGGTGGCAGGGCGCTCACCCCTCCACTTT,CASSLQVAGRSPLHF
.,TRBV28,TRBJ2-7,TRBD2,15,TGTGCCAGCAGCGATCCTAGCGGGAGCTCCTACGAGCAGTACTTC,CASSDPSGSSYEQYF
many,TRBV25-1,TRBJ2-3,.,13,TGTGCCAGCGAGAGCGCGGGCACAGATACGCAGTATTTT,CASESAGTDTQYF
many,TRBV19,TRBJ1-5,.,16,TGTGCCAGTAGTACGCAGGTTTCTAGCGGAAATCAGCCCCAGCATTTT,CASSTQVSSGNQPQHF
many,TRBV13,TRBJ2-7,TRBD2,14,TGTGCCAGCAGCCCCAGCGGGAGTCAGGGCGAGCAGTACTTC,CASSPSGSQGEQYF
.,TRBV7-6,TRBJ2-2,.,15,TGTGCCAGCAGGAAAGAAGGGGCTAGTTCCGGGGAGCTGTTTTTT,CASRKEGASSGELFF
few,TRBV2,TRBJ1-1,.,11,TGTGCCAGCCGTCGGAACACTGAAGCTTTCTTT,CASRRNTEAFF
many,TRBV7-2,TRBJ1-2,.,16,TGTGCCAGCAGTTCAACCGGGACAATGACTAACTATGGCTACACCTTC,CASSSTGTMTNYGYTF
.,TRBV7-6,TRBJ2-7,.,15,TGTGCCAGCAGCTTGTCAGGGGAACCCTCCTACGAGCAGTACTTC,CASSLSGEPSYEQYF
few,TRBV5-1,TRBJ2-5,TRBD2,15,TGCGCCAGCAGCGGGGAGGGCCAGATCGGAGAGACCCAGTACTTC,CASSGEGQIGETQYF
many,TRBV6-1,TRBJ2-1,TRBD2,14,TGTGCCAGCAGTGTAGCGGGAGATCGGAATGAGCAGTTCTTC,CASSVAGDRNEQFF
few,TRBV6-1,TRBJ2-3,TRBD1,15,TGTGCCAGCTGTTACCGGGACAGGGGCACAGATACGCAGTATTTT,CASCYRDRGTDTQYF
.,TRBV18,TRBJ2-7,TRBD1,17,TGTGCCAGCTCACCCGGGACAGGGGGTTTTCAGGGGTACGAGCAGTACTTC,CASSPGTGGFQGYEQYF
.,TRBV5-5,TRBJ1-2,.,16,TGTGCCAGCAGCTATGACGCAGGGTCCGTCAGGGATGGCTACACCTTC,CASSYDAGSVRDGYTF
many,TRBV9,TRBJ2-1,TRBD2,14,TGTGCCAGCAGCTTATGGACTAGTCTGGGTGAGCAGTTCTTC,CASSLWTSLGEQFF